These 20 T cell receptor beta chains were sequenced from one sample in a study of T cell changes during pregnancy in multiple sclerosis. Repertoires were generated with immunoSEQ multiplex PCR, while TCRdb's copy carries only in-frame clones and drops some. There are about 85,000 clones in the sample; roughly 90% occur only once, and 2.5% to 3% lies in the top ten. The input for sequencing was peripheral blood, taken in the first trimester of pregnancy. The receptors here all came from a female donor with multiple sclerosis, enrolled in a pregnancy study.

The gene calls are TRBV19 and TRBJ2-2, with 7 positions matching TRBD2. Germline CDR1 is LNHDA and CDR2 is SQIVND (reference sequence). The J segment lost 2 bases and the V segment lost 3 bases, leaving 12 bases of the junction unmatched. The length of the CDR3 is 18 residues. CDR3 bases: TGTGCCAGTAGTATGAGGTGGCAGGGCGGGGGAAACACCGGGGAGCTGTTTTTT. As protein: CASSMRWQGGGNTGELFF.

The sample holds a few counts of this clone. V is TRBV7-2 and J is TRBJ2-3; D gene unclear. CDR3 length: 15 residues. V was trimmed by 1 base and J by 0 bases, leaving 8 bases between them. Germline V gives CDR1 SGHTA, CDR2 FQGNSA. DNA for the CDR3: TGTGCCAGCAGCTTAGAACGACTTAGCACAGATACGCAGTATTTT. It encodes CASSLERLSTDTQYF.

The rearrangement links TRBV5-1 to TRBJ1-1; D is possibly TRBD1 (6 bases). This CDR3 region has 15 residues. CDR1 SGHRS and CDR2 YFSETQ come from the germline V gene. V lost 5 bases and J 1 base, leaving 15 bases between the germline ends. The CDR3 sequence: CASRKNRAENTEAFF. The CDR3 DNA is TGCGCCAGCAGGAAAAACAGGGCGGAGAACACTGAAGCTTTCTTT.

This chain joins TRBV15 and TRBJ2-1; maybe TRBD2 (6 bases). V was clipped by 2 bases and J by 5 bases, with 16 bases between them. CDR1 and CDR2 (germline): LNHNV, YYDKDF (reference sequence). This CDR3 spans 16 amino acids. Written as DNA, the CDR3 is TGTGCCACCAGCAGACCCCGGGCCCCGGGGGACAATGAGCAGTTCTTC. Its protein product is CATSRPRAPGDNEQFF.

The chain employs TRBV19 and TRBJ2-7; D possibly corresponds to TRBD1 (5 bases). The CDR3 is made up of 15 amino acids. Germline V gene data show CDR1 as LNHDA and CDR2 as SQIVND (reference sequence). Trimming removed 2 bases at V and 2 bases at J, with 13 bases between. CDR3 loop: CASSIRQGLTYEQYF. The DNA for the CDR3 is TGTGCCAGTAGTATAAGGCAGGGCCTGACCTACGAGCAGTACTTC. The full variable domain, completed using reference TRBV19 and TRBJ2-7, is DGGITQSPKYLFRKEGQNVTLSCEQNLNHDAMYWYRQDPGQGLRLIYYSQIVNDFQKGDIAEGYSVSREKKESFPLTVTSAQKNPTAFYLCASSIRQGLTYEQYFGPGTRLTVT.

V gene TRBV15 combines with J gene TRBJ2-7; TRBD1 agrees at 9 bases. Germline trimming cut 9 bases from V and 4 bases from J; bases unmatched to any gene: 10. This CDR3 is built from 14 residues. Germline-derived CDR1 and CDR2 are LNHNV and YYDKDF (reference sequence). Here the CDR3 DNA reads TGTGCCACAAGAGACAGGGGGTCAATGTACGAGCAGTACTTC. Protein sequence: CATRDRGSMYEQYF.

The CDR3 reads CATGDGGSEGETQYF. The DNA of the CDR3 is TGTGCCACCGGGGATGGGGGGTCGGAGGGAGAGACCCAGTACTTC. The chain has TRBV15 and TRBJ2-5, with D perhaps TRBD2 (6 bases). Germline-derived CDR1 and CDR2 are LNHNV and YYDKDF (reference sequence). The germline V and J ends were trimmed by 8 bases and 4 bases, with 20 bases remaining between them. The CDR3 runs to 15 residues. Looking up the rest from reference TRBV15 and TRBJ2-5 gives the full variable domain: DAMVIQNPRYQVTQFGKPVTLSCSQTLNHNVMYWYQQKSSQAPKLLFHYYDKDFNNEADTPDNFQSRRPNTSFCFLDIRSPGLGDTAMYLCATGDGGSEGETQYFGPGTRLLVL.

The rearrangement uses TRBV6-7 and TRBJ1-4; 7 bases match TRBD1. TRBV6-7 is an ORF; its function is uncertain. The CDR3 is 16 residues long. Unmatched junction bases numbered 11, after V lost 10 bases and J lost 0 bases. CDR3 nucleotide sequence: TGTGCCACCCCCCGGGACAGAAGGGCAACTAATGAAAAACTGTTTTTT. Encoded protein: CATPRDRRATNEKLFF.

The CDR3 protein is CASSSPGTGRYEQYF. In DNA form, the CDR3 reads TGTGCCAGCAGTTCCCCAGGGACAGGGCGATACGAGCAGTACTTC. J is TRBJ2-7 and V is TRBV6-5, with TRBD1 identical over 9 bases. V was clipped by 4 bases and J by 4 bases; unmatched bases: 8. This CDR3 comprises 15 residues. Germline CDR1 and CDR2: MNHEY and SVGAGI.

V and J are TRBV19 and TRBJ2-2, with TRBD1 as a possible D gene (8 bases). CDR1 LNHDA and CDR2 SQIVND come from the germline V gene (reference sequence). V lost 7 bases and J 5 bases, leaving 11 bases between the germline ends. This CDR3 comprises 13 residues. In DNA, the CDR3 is TGTGCCAGTAACAGGGGGGGGACCGGGGAGCTGTTTTTT. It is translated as CASNRGGTGELFF.

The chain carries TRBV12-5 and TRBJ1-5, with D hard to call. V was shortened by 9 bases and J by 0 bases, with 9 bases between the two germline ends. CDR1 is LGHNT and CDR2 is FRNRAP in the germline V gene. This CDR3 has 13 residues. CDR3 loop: CASSLYSNQPQHF. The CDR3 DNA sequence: TGTGCTAGCTCCTTATATAGCAATCAGCCCCAGCATTTT.

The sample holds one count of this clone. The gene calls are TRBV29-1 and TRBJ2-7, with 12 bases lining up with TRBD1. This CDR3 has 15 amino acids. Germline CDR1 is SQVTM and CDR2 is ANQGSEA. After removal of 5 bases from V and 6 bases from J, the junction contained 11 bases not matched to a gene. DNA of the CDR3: TGCAGCGTTCCCGGGACAGGGGGCCTGTCAGGCGAGCAGTACTTC. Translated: CSVPGTGGLSGEQYF.

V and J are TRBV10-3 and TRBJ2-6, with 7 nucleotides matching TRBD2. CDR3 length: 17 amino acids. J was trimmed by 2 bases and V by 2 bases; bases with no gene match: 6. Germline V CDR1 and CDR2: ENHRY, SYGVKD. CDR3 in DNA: TGTGCCATCAGTGAGGCGGAGGGAGGGGCTGGGGCCAACGTCCTGACTTTC. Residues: CAISEAEGGAGANVLTF.

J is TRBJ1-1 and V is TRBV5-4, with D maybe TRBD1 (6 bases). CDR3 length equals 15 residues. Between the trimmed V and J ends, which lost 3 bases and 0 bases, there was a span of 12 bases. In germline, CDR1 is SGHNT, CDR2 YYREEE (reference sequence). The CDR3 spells CASSYDRNLNTEAFF. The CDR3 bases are TGTGCCAGCAGCTACGACAGGAATTTGAACACTGAAGCTTTCTTT. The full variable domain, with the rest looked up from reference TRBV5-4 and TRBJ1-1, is ETGVTQSPTHLIKTRGQQVTLRCSSQSGHNTVSWYQQALGQGPQFIFQYYREEENGRGNFPPRFSGLQFPNYSSELNVNALELDDSALYLCASSYDRNLNTEAFFGQGTRLTVV.

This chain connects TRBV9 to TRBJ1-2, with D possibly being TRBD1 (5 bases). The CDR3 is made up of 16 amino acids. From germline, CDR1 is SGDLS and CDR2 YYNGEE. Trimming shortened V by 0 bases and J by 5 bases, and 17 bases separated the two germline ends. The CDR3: CASSVAKQGFEYGYTF. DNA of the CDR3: TGTGCCAGCAGCGTAGCTAAGCAGGGCTTCGAATATGGCTACACCTTC.

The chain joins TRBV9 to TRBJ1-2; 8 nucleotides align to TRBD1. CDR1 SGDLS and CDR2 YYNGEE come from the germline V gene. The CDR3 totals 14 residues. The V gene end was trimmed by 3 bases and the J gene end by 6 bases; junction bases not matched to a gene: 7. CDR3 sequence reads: CASSGRQGRDGYTF. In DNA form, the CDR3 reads TGTGCCAGCAGCGGGAGACAGGGGCGGGATGGCTACACCTTC.

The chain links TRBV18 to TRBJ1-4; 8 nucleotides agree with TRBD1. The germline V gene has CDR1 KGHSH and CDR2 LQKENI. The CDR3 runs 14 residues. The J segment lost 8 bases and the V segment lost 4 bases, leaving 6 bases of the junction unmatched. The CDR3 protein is CASSHTRGPEKLFF. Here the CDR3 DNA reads TGTGCCAGCTCACATACCAGGGGGCCCGAAAAACTGTTTTTT.

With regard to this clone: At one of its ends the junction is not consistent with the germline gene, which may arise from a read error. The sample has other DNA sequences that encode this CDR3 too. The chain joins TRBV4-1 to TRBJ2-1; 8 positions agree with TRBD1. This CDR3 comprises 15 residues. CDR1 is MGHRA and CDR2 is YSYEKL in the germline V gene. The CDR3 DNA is TGCGCCAGCAGCCCCTGGACAGGGACTTACAATGAACAGTTCTTC. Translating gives CASSPWTGTYNEQFF.

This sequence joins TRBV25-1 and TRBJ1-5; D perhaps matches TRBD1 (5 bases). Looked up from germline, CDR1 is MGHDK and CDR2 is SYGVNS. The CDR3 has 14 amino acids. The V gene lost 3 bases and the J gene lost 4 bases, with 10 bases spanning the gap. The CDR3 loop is CASSDGQGNQPQHF. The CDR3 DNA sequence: TGTGCCAGCAGTGACGGCCAGGGAAATCAGCCCCAGCATTTT.

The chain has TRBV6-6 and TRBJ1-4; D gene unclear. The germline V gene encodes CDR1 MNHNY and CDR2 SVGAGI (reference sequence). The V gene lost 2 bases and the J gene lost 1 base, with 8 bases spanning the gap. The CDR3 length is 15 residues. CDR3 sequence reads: CASSYPTETNEKLFF. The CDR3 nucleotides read TGTGCCAGCAGTTACCCCACAGAAACTAATGAAAAACTGTTTTTT.